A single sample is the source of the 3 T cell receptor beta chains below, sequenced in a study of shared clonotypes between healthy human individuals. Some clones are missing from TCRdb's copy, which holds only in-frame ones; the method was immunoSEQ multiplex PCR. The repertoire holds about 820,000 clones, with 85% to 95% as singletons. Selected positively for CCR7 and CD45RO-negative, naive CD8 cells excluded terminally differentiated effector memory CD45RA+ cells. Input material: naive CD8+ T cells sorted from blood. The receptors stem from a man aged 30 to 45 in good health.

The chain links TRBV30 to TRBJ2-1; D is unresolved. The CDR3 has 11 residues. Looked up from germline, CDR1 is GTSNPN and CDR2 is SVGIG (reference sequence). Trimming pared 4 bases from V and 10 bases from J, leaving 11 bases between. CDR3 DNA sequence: TGTGCCTGGACTCGTGCTGTGGAGCAGTTCTTC. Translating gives CAWTRAVEQFF.

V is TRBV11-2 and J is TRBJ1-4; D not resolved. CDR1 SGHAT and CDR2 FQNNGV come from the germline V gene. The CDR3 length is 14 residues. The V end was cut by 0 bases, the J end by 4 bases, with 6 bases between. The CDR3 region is CASSLELHNEKLFF. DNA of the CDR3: TGTGCCAGCAGCTTAGAGCTCCATAATGAAAAACTGTTTTTT.

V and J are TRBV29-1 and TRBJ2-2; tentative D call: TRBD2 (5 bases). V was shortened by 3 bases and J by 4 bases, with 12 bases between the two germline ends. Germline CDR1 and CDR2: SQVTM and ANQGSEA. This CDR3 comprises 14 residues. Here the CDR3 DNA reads TGCAGCGTTGATCGTCGGGATAGCACCGGGGAGCTGTTTTTT. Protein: CSVDRRDSTGELFF.